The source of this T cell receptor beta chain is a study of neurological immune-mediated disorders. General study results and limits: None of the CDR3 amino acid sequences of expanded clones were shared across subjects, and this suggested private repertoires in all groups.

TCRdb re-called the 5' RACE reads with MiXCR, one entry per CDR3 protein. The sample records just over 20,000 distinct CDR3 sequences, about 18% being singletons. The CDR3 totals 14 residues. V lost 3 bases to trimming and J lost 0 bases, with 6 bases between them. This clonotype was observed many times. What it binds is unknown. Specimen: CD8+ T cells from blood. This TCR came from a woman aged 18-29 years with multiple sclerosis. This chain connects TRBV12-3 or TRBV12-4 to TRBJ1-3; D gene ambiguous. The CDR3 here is CASSFGNSGNTIYF. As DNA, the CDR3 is TGTGCCAGCAGTTTTGGCAACTCTGGAAACACCATATATTTT.